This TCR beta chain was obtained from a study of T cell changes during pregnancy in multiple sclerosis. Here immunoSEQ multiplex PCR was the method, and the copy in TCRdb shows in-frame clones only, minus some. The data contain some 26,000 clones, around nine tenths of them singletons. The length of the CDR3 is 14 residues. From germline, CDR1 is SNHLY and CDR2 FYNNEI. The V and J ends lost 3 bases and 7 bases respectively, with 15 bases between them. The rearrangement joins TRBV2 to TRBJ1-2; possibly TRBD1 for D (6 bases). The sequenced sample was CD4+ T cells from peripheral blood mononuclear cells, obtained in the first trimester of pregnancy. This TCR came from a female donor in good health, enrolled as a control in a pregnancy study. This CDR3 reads CASSDHRDLSGYTF. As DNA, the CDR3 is TGTGCCAGCAGTGACCACAGGGACCTTTCTGGCTACACCTTC.